These 29 T cell receptor beta chains came from one sample sequenced in a study of OX40 agonist ivuxolimab in advanced cancers. The assay was immunoSEQ multiplex PCR, and TCRdb's table has in-frame clones only and misses some. The sample consists of about 59,000 clones, under 90% of them appearing once. Sequenced here: CD4+ or CD8+ T cells sorted from blood, sampled in a trial of the OX40 agonist ivuxolimab. The receptors were sampled from an adult with an advanced solid tumor such as melanoma, head and neck, liver or kidney cancer.

This rearrangement joins TRBV18 to TRBJ1-5, with D possibly matching TRBD1 (6 bases). Between the trimmed V and J ends, which lost 6 bases and 4 bases, there was a span of 13 bases. The CDR3 covers 14 residues. CDR1 and CDR2 from the germline V gene are KGHSH and LQKENI. CDR3 DNA: TGTGCCAGCTCGGATGCCGACAGGAATCAGCCCCAGCATTTT. This codes for CASSDADRNQPQHF.

This sequence joins TRBV5-1 and TRBJ2-7; 10 bases fit TRBD1. Germline V gene sequence: CDR1 SGHRS, CDR2 YFSETQ. With V trimmed by 4 bases and J by 5 bases, 6 bases remained unmatched. This CDR3 contains 14 residues. CDR3 bases: TGCGCCAGCAGCCTCGGGGACAGGGGAAACGAGCAGTACTTC. It translates to CASSLGDRGNEQYF.

The chain uses TRBV11-3 and TRBJ1-3; no clear D gene. Per the germline V gene, CDR1 is SGHNT and CDR2 is YENEEA. V was shortened by 2 bases and J by 4 bases, with 6 bases between the two germline ends. The CDR3 sequence is 13 residues long. The CDR3 DNA follows: TGTGCCAGCAGCTTACACGGCGGAAACACCATATATTTT. Translating it yields CASSLHGGNTIYF.

The chain links TRBV7-3 to TRBJ2-3; the D gene could be TRBD1 or TRBD2 (11 bases each). V was clipped by 5 bases and J by 2 bases, with 26 bases between them. The CDR3 extends over 19 amino acids. CDR1 and CDR2 from the germline V gene are SGHTA and FQGTGA. The CDR3 DNA follows: TGTGCCAGCAGCCCTGGACAGGGGGCGACTAGCGGGATCACAGATACGCAGTATTTT. It specifies CASSPGQGATSGITDTQYF.

The gene calls are TRBV4-2 and TRBJ1-1; 9 bases align to TRBD1. V lost 4 bases, J lost 3 bases, and 3 bases stayed unmatched. The CDR3 length is 14 residues. Per the germline V gene, CDR1 is LGHNA and CDR2 is YNFKEQ. The CDR3 DNA reads TGTGCCAGCAGCCCCGACAGGGGGTACACTGAAGCTTTCTTT. Protein: CASSPDRGYTEAFF.

The rearrangement links TRBV18 to TRBJ1-5; 9 bases line up with TRBD1. Trimming cost V 2 bases and J 3 bases; bases outside gene matches: 5. The germline V gene encodes CDR1 KGHSH and CDR2 LQKENI. The CDR3 length is 16 residues. The CDR3 sequence is CASSPTGTGPNQPQHF. The DNA for the CDR3 is TGTGCCAGCTCACCAACCGGGACAGGGCCCAATCAGCCCCAGCATTTT.

The J gene is TRBJ1-4, the V gene TRBV28; 9 positions match TRBD1. Germline lookup yields CDR1 MDHEN and CDR2 SYDVKM. CDR3 size: 15 residues. Germline trimming cut 5 bases from V and 5 bases from J; bases unmatched to any gene: 6. DNA for the CDR3: TGTGCCAGCAGTCCACAGGGGGCGCGGAATGAAAAACTGTTTTTT. Translating it yields CASSPQGARNEKLFF.

This chain joins TRBV5-6 and TRBJ1-2; D gene unclear. Germline CDR1 SGHDT, CDR2 YYEEEE. The V end was cut by 3 bases, the J end by 8 bases, with 11 bases between. The CDR3 contains 12 residues. In DNA form, the CDR3 reads TGTGCCAGCAGCTGGCAAGACTGGGGCTACACCTTC. This codes for CASSWQDWGYTF.

The chain links TRBV27 to TRBJ2-5, with D perhaps TRBD2 (5 bases). Trimming shortened V by 7 bases and J by 2 bases, and 17 bases separated the two germline ends. Per the germline V gene, CDR1 is MNHEY and CDR2 is SMNVEV (reference sequence). The CDR3 runs to 15 residues. The CDR3 is CASTDIGSSQETQYF. The CDR3 DNA is TGTGCCAGCACGGATATAGGGAGTTCGCAAGAGACCCAGTACTTC.

V and J are TRBV6-1 and TRBJ1-5; no clear D. From germline, CDR1 is MNHNS and CDR2 SASEGT. The CDR3 contains 13 residues. Trimming stripped 8 bases from V and 3 bases from J, with 11 bases between. The CDR3 nucleotides are TGTGCCAGCGATGCCCTGTCCAATCAGCCCCAGCATTTT. Its translation: CASDALSNQPQHF.

V is TRBV2 and J is TRBJ1-5, with a tentative D call TRBD1 (6 bases). Germline V lookup: CDR1 SNHLY, CDR2 FYNNEI. The CDR3 has 14 residues. Between the trimmed V and J ends, which lost 1 base and 6 bases, there was a span of 10 bases. The DNA for the CDR3 is TGTGCCAGCAGTGAAGGGCAGGGGTTTCAGCCCCAGCATTTT. This translates into CASSEGQGFQPQHF.

V and J are TRBV7-9 and TRBJ1-1; perhaps TRBD1 as D (5 bases). Germline V gene data show CDR1 as SEHNR and CDR2 as FQNEAQ (reference sequence). V lost 5 bases to trimming and J lost 3 bases, with 10 bases between them. CDR3 length: 13 amino acids. The CDR3 nucleotides are TGTGCCAGCAGCCGAGACAGCGACACTGAAGCTTTCTTT. Translated, it gives CASSRDSDTEAFF. Full variable domain (rest looked up from reference TRBV7-9 and TRBJ1-1): DTGVSQNPRHKITKRGQNVTFRCDPISEHNRLYWYRQTLGQGPEFLTYFQNEAQLEKSRLLSDRFSAERPKGSFSTLEIQRTEQGDSAMYLCASSRDSDTEAFFGQGTRLTVV.

This clone has a handful of counts. The chain employs TRBV10-1 and TRBJ1-2, with D tentatively TRBD1 (5 bases). Trimming took off 10 bases at V and 8 bases at J, with 11 bases between the two ends. From germline, CDR1 is WNHNN and CDR2 SYGVQD (reference sequence). CDR3 length: 10 amino acids. CDR3 nucleotide sequence: TGCGCCACCCAGGGTGACGGCTACACCTTC. Translating it yields CATQGDGYTF.

This clone was detected once. V is TRBV30 and J is TRBJ2-7; tentatively, D is TRBD1 (5 bases). The length of the CDR3 is 15 residues. The germline V and J ends were trimmed by 1 base and 3 bases, with 16 bases remaining between them. Germline V lookup: CDR1 GTSNPN, CDR2 SVGIG (reference sequence). The CDR3 sequence: CAWSATGVYSYEQYF. CDR3 bases: TGTGCCTGGAGTGCAACAGGAGTTTACAGCTACGAGCAGTACTTC.

The chain couples TRBV5-1 to TRBJ2-4, with TRBD1 identical over 11 bases. The CDR3 contains 13 residues. Looked up from germline, CDR1 is SGHRS and CDR2 is YFSETQ. J lost 6 bases, V lost 5 bases, and 1 base had no gene match. The CDR3 spells CASRGTGGNIQYF. The CDR3 DNA follows: TGCGCCAGCAGGGGGACAGGGGGAAACATTCAGTACTTC.

The gene calls are TRBV29-1 and TRBJ2-7; D gene ambiguous. Germline V CDR1 and CDR2: SQVTM, ANQGSEA. There are 13 residues in the CDR3. V was clipped by 4 bases and J by 5 bases, with 15 bases between them. CDR3 region: CSVGGFRAHEQYF. In nucleotides, the CDR3 is TGCAGCGTTGGTGGCTTCCGGGCCCACGAGCAGTACTTC.

CDR3 nucleotide sequence: TGTGCCAGCAGCCAAAATTTGAGACAGGGGAGAGGGGCCAACGTCCTGACTTTC. As protein: CASSQNLRQGRGANVLTF. The gene calls are TRBV16 and TRBJ2-6, with 8 bases aligning to TRBD1. The germline gives CDR1 KGHSY, CDR2 FQNENV. Unmatched junction bases numbered 10, after V lost 2 bases and J lost 4 bases. The CDR3 has 18 residues.

The J gene is TRBJ1-1, the V gene TRBV15; D is perhaps TRBD1 (5 bases). The CDR3 runs 15 residues. CDR1 LNHNV and CDR2 YYDKDF come from the germline V gene (reference sequence). The V end lost 0 bases, the J end lost 0 bases, and 8 bases lay between the germline ends. The CDR3 spells CATSRDVTVNTEAFF. The CDR3, as DNA: TGTGCCACCAGCAGAGACGTGACAGTGAACACTGAAGCTTTCTTT.

The chain has TRBV18 and TRBJ2-3; TRBD2 is a possible D gene (5 bases). This CDR3 is 13 amino acids long. Trimming took off 6 bases at V and 6 bases at J, with 13 bases between the two ends. The germline CDR1 and CDR2 sequences are KGHSH and LQKENI. This chain's CDR3 is CASSAGVGDTQYF. The DNA for the CDR3 is TGTGCCAGCTCCGCCGGGGTTGGGGATACGCAGTATTTT.

V is TRBV7-6 and J is TRBJ1-3; D is possibly TRBD1 (5 bases). Germline V CDR1 and CDR2: SGHVS, FNYEAQ. The CDR3 is made up of 15 amino acids. The V and J ends lost 5 bases and 2 bases respectively, with 13 bases between them. The CDR3 protein is CASSTPVGAGNTIYF. The DNA for the CDR3 is TGTGCCAGCAGCACCCCGGTGGGGGCTGGAAACACCATATATTTT.

The rearrangement links TRBV15 to TRBJ1-1; no firm D call. The CDR3 runs 16 residues. Germline values: CDR1 LNHNV, CDR2 YYDKDF (reference sequence). V gave up 0 bases and J gave up 1 base, with 12 bases separating them. In DNA form, the CDR3 reads TGTGCCACCAGCAGAGATTTGGCAGGAAGGAACACTGAAGCTTTCTTT. Translated, it gives CATSRDLAGRNTEAFF.

The chain combines TRBV6-1 with TRBJ2-2; TRBD1 agrees at 11 bases. The germline V gene has CDR1 MNHNS and CDR2 SASEGT. The CDR3 contains 15 residues. V dropped 6 bases and J dropped 3; count of bases not matched to a gene: 3. CDR3 sequence: CASRGGQGDTGELFF. CDR3 coding DNA: TGTGCCAGCAGGGGGGGACAGGGGGACACCGGGGAGCTGTTTTTT.

The V and J genes are TRBV4-3 and TRBJ2-2; no reliable D call. The CDR3 extends over 15 amino acids. The V and J ends lost 4 bases and 2 bases respectively, with 11 bases between them. Germline loops: CDR1 LGHNA, CDR2 YSLEER. Here the CDR3 reads CASSPVGPNTGELFF. The CDR3, as DNA: TGCGCCAGCAGCCCGGTAGGGCCTAACACCGGGGAGCTGTTTTTT.

There are a few counts of this clone. The chain combines TRBV7-2 with TRBJ1-1; 8 bases match TRBD1. The germline V gene has CDR1 SGHTA and CDR2 FQGNSA. V shed 2 bases, J shed 3 bases, and the junction held 5 bases outside the gene matches. The CDR3 has 15 residues. In nucleotides, the CDR3 is TGTGCCAGCAGCTTACTACAGGGGGGGGACACTGAAGCTTTCTTT. This codes for CASSLLQGGDTEAFF.

This clone has more than one count but fewer than ten. CDR3 coding DNA: TGTGCCAGCAGTGACGAGGCGGATTCCAACGAGCAGTACTTC. Residues: CASSDEADSNEQYF. This chain uses TRBV2 with TRBJ2-7; D call uncertain. Germline CDR1 and CDR2: SNHLY and FYNNEI. This CDR3 has 14 amino acids. Deletions cut 3 bases from V and 5 bases from J, with 14 bases between.

This chain uses TRBV7-9 with TRBJ2-3, with 8 bases matching TRBD1. The CDR3 runs to 13 residues. V gave up 1 base and J gave up 6 bases; unmatched junction bases: 0. Germline V gene lookup returns CDR1 SEHNR and CDR2 FQNEAQ (reference sequence). CDR3 bases: TGTGCCAGCAGCTTAGGGACAGGGGATACGCAGTATTTT. Translation gives CASSLGTGDTQYF.

The rearrangement joins TRBV28 to TRBJ1-4, with 10 bases identical to TRBD1. Per the germline V gene, CDR1 is MDHEN and CDR2 is SYDVKM. The CDR3 is 16 residues long. The trim removed 3 bases at V and 8 bases at J, leaving 9 bases unmatched. The CDR3 DNA sequence: TGTGCCAGCAGTTTTATCGGACAGGGACAGGGGGAAAAACTGTTTTTT. As protein: CASSFIGQGQGEKLFF.

This chain connects TRBV7-7 to TRBJ1-3, with D unresolved. Germline V gene data show CDR1 as SSHAT and CDR2 as FNYEAQ (reference sequence). Trimming took 5 bases from V and 0 from J, leaving 11 bases between them. This CDR3 region has 15 residues. CDR3 nucleotide sequence: TGTGCCAGCAGCGCCCCGGAGGACTCTGGAAACACCATATATTTT. This codes for CASSAPEDSGNTIYF. Combining the CDR3 with reference TRBV7-7 and TRBJ1-3 gives the whole variable domain GAGVSQSPRYKVTKRGQDVTLRCDPISSHATLYWYQQALGQGPEFLTYFNYEAQPDKSGLPSDRFSAERPEGSISTLTIQRTEQRDSAMYRCASSAPEDSGNTIYFGEGSWLTVV.

This chain joins TRBV11-2 and TRBJ2-3; no definite D call. The CDR3 contains 14 residues. Germline assignment: CDR1 SGHAT and CDR2 FQNNGV. V gave up 5 bases and J gave up 2 bases, with 11 bases separating them. The CDR3 sequence: CASSRRANTDTQYF. The CDR3 DNA reads as TGTGCCAGCAGCCGCCGGGCCAACACAGATACGCAGTATTTT.